Presented here are 26 T cell receptor beta chains from one specimen sequenced in a study of human T cells and chemical hapten exposure. TCRdb called the RACE reads again in MiXCR, with one record for every CDR3 protein. Counted here are 120,000 to 150,000 distinct CDR3 sequences, about 10% occurring once; the ten biggest clones make up around 1.4%. The time point was: patch test 2, 6 weeks after DPC sensitization. The treatment: therapeutic diphenylcyclopropenone sensitization with weekly scalp DPC. The source material was whole blood, sampled in connection with sensitization to the hapten diphenylcyclopropenone (DPC). The origin of the receptors is a woman aged 45-65 years with alopecia areata. Some clones in this sample may be carry-over from other donors' samples.

This clonotype was counted a few times. The V gene is TRBV19, the J gene TRBJ2-1, with 7 nucleotides matching TRBD2. Unmatched junction bases numbered 6, after V lost 9 bases and J lost 1 base. The CDR3 loop spans 14 amino acids. CDR1 is LNHDA and CDR2 is SQIVND in the germline V gene (reference sequence). The CDR3 sequence is CASQGSGSYNEQFF. The CDR3, as DNA: TGTGCCAGCCAGGGTAGCGGGTCCTACAATGAGCAGTTCTTC.

This clonotype came up many times. This chain uses TRBV7-2 with TRBJ2-5; 13 bases match TRBD2. This CDR3 is built from 17 residues. The ends lost 2 bases at V and 5 bases at J; junction bases unmatched: 8. Germline CDR1 and CDR2: SGHTA and FQGNSA. The CDR3 here is CASSLRTSGRWGETQYF. The DNA of the CDR3 is TGTGCCAGCAGCTTACGGACTAGCGGGAGATGGGGGGAGACCCAGTACTTC.

This clonotype occurred a few times. V gene TRBV4-3 combines with J gene TRBJ2-3; D remains ambiguous. This CDR3 has 15 residues. V lost 1 base, J lost 0 bases, and 8 bases lay in between. Germline CDR1 LGHNA, CDR2 YSLEER. CDR3 coding DNA: TGCGCCAGCAGCCAAGGGGCAACTAGCACAGATACGCAGTATTTT. This translates into CASSQGATSTDTQYF.

Details on this clonotype: With a much larger clone just one base away, this may be a read error. V gene TRBV10-1 combines with J gene TRBJ2-7; weak D call: TRBD2 (5 bases). The CDR3 sequence is 13 residues long. Germline loops: CDR1 WNHNN, CDR2 SYGVQD (reference sequence). The CDR3 coding sequence is TGCACCAGCAGCGGAGGACTGGTTGGGAGGCAGTACTTC. As protein: CTSSGGLVGRQYF.

The table lists this clonotype with a few counts. V and J are TRBV27 and TRBJ1-2; TRBD1 matches 12 bases. Germline V gene data show CDR1 as MNHEY and CDR2 as SMNVEV (reference sequence). This CDR3 is built from 15 residues. V lost 7 bases to trimming and J lost 4 bases; unmatched junction nucleotides: 7. As DNA, the CDR3 is TGTGCCAGCAAAATGGGACAGGGGGCTCTCTATGGCTACACCTTC. This codes for CASKMGQGALYGYTF.

This clonotype has ten or more counts. V is TRBV10-3 and J is TRBJ2-6; perhaps TRBD1 as D (5 bases). The length of the CDR3 is 18 residues. Per the germline V gene, CDR1 is ENHRY and CDR2 is SYGVKD. V shed 4 bases and J shed 0 bases, with 16 bases lying between them. This CDR3 is CAISGVHRRNSGANVLTF. In nucleotides, the CDR3 is TGTGCCATCAGTGGCGTACACAGGCGGAACTCTGGGGCCAACGTCCTGACTTTC.

V and J are TRBV3-1 and TRBJ1-1; 8 nucleotides match TRBD1. From germline, CDR1 is LGHDT and CDR2 YNNKEL (reference sequence). The CDR3 is 13 residues long. The V and J ends lost 1 base and 7 bases, in that order; junction bases with no gene match: 2. The CDR3 coding sequence is TGTGCCAGCAGCCAAGCGGGACAGGTTGAAGCTTTCTTT. Protein: CASSQAGQVEAFF.

The table lists this clonotype with a few counts. The CDR3 DNA sequence: TGTGCCAGCAGCTTCGCACTAGCGGGAGTAAGCGAGCAGTACTTC. It codes for CASSFALAGVSEQYF. This chain joins TRBV7-6 and TRBJ2-7; TRBD2 matches 11 bases. CDR1 is SGHVS and CDR2 is FNYEAQ in the germline V gene. The CDR3 sequence is 15 residues long. Losses at the gene ends were 3 bases for V and 6 bases for J; bases not matched to a gene: 7.

The table lists this clonotype with many counts. The chain has TRBV6-1 and TRBJ2-5, with 8 bases that match TRBD1. With 6 bases clipped from V and 5 bases from J, the junction kept 11 bases outside the gene matches. The CDR3 loop spans 15 amino acids. CDR1 is MNHNS and CDR2 is SASEGT in the germline V gene. The CDR3 is CASSPRQGLGETQYF. CDR3 bases: TGTGCCAGCAGCCCCCGACAGGGGTTAGGGGAGACCCAGTACTTC.

In its sample, this clonotype was seen a few times. V gene TRBV7-6 combines with J gene TRBJ2-1; TRBD2 matches at 8 bases. The J segment lost 9 bases and the V segment lost 0 bases, leaving 7 bases of the junction unmatched. The CDR3 loop spans 15 amino acids. CDR1 is SGHVS and CDR2 is FNYEAQ in the germline V gene. The CDR3 region has the DNA TGTGCCAGCAGCTTAGCGCCCCAACTAGCGGTTGAGCAGTTCTTC. This sequence encodes CASSLAPQLAVEQFF.

This clonotype was seen at least ten times. CDR3 in amino acids: CASSLGANTIYF. The CDR3 nucleotides are TGTGCCAGCAGTTTAGGCGCAAACACCATATATTTT. This chain links TRBV12-3 or TRBV12-4 with TRBJ1-3; the D is unclear. V lost 1 base, J lost 6 bases, and 4 bases lay in between. CDR3 length equals 12 residues.

This clonotype has a handful of counts. J is TRBJ2-7 and V is TRBV4-1; 8 bases are a match to TRBD1. Per germline, CDR1 MGHRA and CDR2 YSYEKL. After removal of 3 bases from V and 3 bases from J, the junction contained 13 bases not matched to a gene. The CDR3 length is 17 residues. The CDR3 reads CASSQTSTGAPYYEQYF. CDR3 nucleotide sequence: TGCGCCAGCAGCCAGACCTCGACAGGGGCCCCTTACTACGAGCAGTACTTC.

The chain joins TRBV29-1 to TRBJ2-3; unclear D gene. V lost 7 bases to trimming and J lost 5 bases, with 10 bases between them. Germline V CDR1 and CDR2: SQVTM, ANQGSEA. The CDR3 has 11 residues. DNA of the CDR3: TGCAGCGCCACGGTGAAAGATACGCAGTATTTT. The encoded protein is CSATVKDTQYF.

This clonotype was seen more than once but under ten times. The chain is built from TRBV28 and TRBJ2-3, with TRBD1 identical over 7 bases. The CDR3 contains 14 residues. Germline CDR1 is MDHEN and CDR2 is SYDVKM. V shed 7 bases and J 5 bases; nucleotides not matched to a gene: 9. The DNA of the CDR3 is TGTGCCAGCACCTCGACAGGGTTTAGAGATACGCAGTATTTT. Translation gives CASTSTGFRDTQYF.

This clonotype was counted only a few times. J is TRBJ2-7 and V is TRBV28, with 15 bases matching TRBD2. Trimming took 6 bases from V and 1 from J; bases not matched to a gene: 4. Germline loops: CDR1 MDHEN, CDR2 SYDVKM. The CDR3 totals 16 residues. The CDR3, as DNA: TGTGCCAGCAGAGCCGGACTAGCGGGAGGGTCCTACGAGCAGTACTTC. This sequence encodes CASRAGLAGGSYEQYF.

Only a few counts were recorded for this clonotype. The chain combines TRBV6-6 with TRBJ1-1, with a tentative D call TRBD1 (5 bases). V dropped 2 bases and J dropped 3 bases, with 10 bases sitting between them. The CDR3 consists of 14 residues. Germline V CDR1 and CDR2: MNHNY, SVGAGI (reference sequence). The CDR3: CASSYRGRDTEAFF. The CDR3 DNA reads as TGTGCCAGCAGTTACAGGGGCAGGGACACTGAAGCTTTCTTT.

The chain carries TRBV5-1 and TRBJ1-1; D perhaps matches TRBD1 (5 bases). In germline, CDR1 is SGHRS, CDR2 YFSETQ. The CDR3 sequence is 15 residues long. Trimming removed 1 base at V and 0 bases at J, with 10 bases between. The CDR3 bases are TGCGCCAGCAGCTTGAGGGGCCCTATGAACACTGAAGCTTTCTTT. As protein: CASSLRGPMNTEAFF.

The CDR3 sequence is CASSKRQVVTGELFF. CDR3 sequence (DNA): TGTGCCAGCAGTAAGCGACAGGTCGTCACCGGGGAGCTGTTTTTT. The J gene is TRBJ2-2, the V gene TRBV27; D is perhaps TRBD1 (6 bases). The germline CDR1 and CDR2 sequences are MNHEY and SMNVEV (reference sequence). Trimming stripped 5 bases from V and 4 bases from J, with 14 bases between. The CDR3 sequence is 15 residues long.

This clonotype came up a few times. The chain joins TRBV12-3 or TRBV12-4 to TRBJ1-3; D may be TRBD1 (6 bases). Trimming stripped 5 bases from V and 0 bases from J, with 11 bases between. The CDR3 spans 15 residues. In DNA, the CDR3 is TGTGCCAGCAGTCAGGGGAGGGGCTCTGGAAACACCATATATTTT. Translated, it gives CASSQGRGSGNTIYF.

There are a few counts of this clonotype. The chain has TRBV28 and TRBJ2-7; D possibly corresponds to TRBD1 (6 bases). CDR1 and CDR2 from the germline V gene are MDHEN and SYDVKM. V was trimmed by 5 bases and J by 2 bases, leaving 10 bases between them. The CDR3 consists of 13 residues. CDR3 coding DNA: TGTGCCAGCAGTCAGGGGCCCACCTACGAGCAGTACTTC. It translates to CASSQGPTYEQYF.

The chain recombines TRBV28 with TRBJ1-4; possibly TRBD1 for D (5 bases). Germline V gene data show CDR1 as MDHEN and CDR2 as SYDVKM. V gave up 1 base and J gave up 5 bases, with 8 bases separating them. The CDR3 loop spans 14 amino acids. CDR3 DNA sequence: TGTGCCAGCAGTTTATCAGGGAGGAATGAAAAACTGTTTTTT. Encoded protein: CASSLSGRNEKLFF.

This clonotype was seen at least ten times. The chain joins TRBV20-1 to TRBJ2-7, with a possible D match to TRBD1 (5 bases). V lost 1 base and J lost 0, with 7 bases in between. The CDR3 is 13 amino acids. CDR1 and CDR2 (germline): DFQATT, SNEGSKA (reference sequence). CDR3 DNA: TGCAGTGCTAGAGGGGGCTCCTCCTACGAGCAGTACTTC. It translates to CSARGGSSYEQYF.

This clonotype was detected ten times or more. The rearrangement uses TRBV12-3 or TRBV12-4 and TRBJ2-3, with 11 bases matching TRBD2. The CDR3 runs 15 residues. Trimming at V came to 2 bases and at J to 5 bases, leaving 3 bases not matched to a gene. DNA for the CDR3: TGTGCCAGCAGTTTAACTAGCGGGAGAAGAGATACGCAGTATTTT. Translating it yields CASSLTSGRRDTQYF.

J is TRBJ2-5 and V is TRBV10-3; D unclear. The V gene's germline CDR1 is ENHRY and CDR2 SYGVKD. V was cut by 3 bases and J by 1 base, with 9 bases left in between. The CDR3 contains 14 residues. The chain's CDR3 is CAISDRDLQETQYF. The CDR3 nucleotides are TGTGCCATCAGTGATCGAGATCTCCAAGAGACCCAGTACTTC.

The chain joins TRBV5-1 to TRBJ2-3; TRBD1 aligns across 8 bases. From germline, CDR1 is SGHRS and CDR2 YFSETQ. Trimming took 4 bases from V and 1 from J; bases not matched to a gene: 5. The CDR3 has 15 amino acids. DNA of the CDR3: TGCGCCAGCAGCCTCCAGACAGGGGGCACAGATACGCAGTATTTT. Its translation is CASSLQTGGTDTQYF.

Details on this clonotype: An end of the junction does not agree with germline; a read error may underlie this. CDR3 bases: TGTGTCAGCAGTTACTGGTCTAGCGGGACCGGGGAGCTGTTTTTT. Amino acid sequence: CVSSYWSSGTGELFF. The chain is built from TRBV6-5 and TRBJ2-2; 8 positions match TRBD2. There are 15 residues in the CDR3. Looked up from germline, CDR1 is MNHEY and CDR2 is SVGAGI.